The source of this T cell receptor (beta chain) is a study of regulatory T cells in long-lasting Graves disease. CDR1 is MDHEN and CDR2 is SYDVKM in the germline V gene. J gave up 5 bases and V 4 bases, and 19 bases lay outside the gene matches. CDR3 length: 19 residues. Study results and limitations: Fewer public clonotypes were shared by new patients (under 1,000) than by persistent patients (about 2,800). Reduced TCR diversity was observed in persistent Graves' patients versus newly diagnosed patients.

This clonotype was seen only a few times. Its cognate antigen is unknown. Being one base from a much bigger clone, this may be a read error. The time point: newly diagnosed GD, antithyroid drugs for less than 3 months. RNA from PBMCs was the source of the TCR library. Staff took roughly 8.1 milliliters of peripheral blood and put it into EDTA tubes. For TCR beta, libraries came from iRepertoire HTBI primers and Arm-PCR of CDR3 regions. TCRdb reprocessed the multiplex PCR reads via MiXCR and lists one record per CDR3 protein. This sample has roughly 610,000 distinct CDR3 sequences, with around 17% found just once. The sample also formed part of further work on T cells in Graves' hyperthyroidism and ophthalmopathy. This second study says: With the HTBI primer set, the TCR CDR3 went through a first round of RT-PCR.

The chain is built from TRBV28 and TRBJ2-1; 8 bases are shared with TRBD2. The source is a woman aged 25 to 39 with Graves disease. This specimen consisted of peripheral blood mononuclear cells (PBMCs), obtained at new diagnosis, from a patient treated with antithyroid drugs. The CDR3 coding sequence is TGTGCCAGCAGTTCACGGGCCGCAATTAGCGGGATTTCACACAATGAGCAGTTCTTC. Translating it yields CASSSRAAISGISHNEQFF. Drawing the rest from reference TRBV28 and TRBJ2-1, the complete variable domain is DVKVTQSSRYLVKRTGEKVFLECVQDMDHENMFWYRQDPGLGLRLIYFSYDVKMKEKGDIPEGYSVSREKKERFSLILESASTNQTSMYLCASSSRAAISGISHNEQFFGPGTRLTVL.